This paragraph reports one T cell receptor beta chain. The data stem from a study of blood T cell repertoires in COVID-19. Study context: COVID-19 samples, acute and convalescent, were from the United States, Italy and Spain.

Original processing notes: Estimation of nucleated cell counts relied on the amplification of reference gene primers. Libraries were prepared by immunoSEQ multiplex PCR; TCRdb keeps only in-frame clonotypes and omits some of them. V, J and clone size reflect that table, while D and trimming were determined from the DNA. The data hold about 320,000 clones, with about 91% observed a single time. Seattle researchers signed up patients amid active infection and tracked them longitudinally. The V gene lost 3 bases and the J gene lost 2 bases, with 8 bases spanning the gap. The CDR3 runs 14 residues. In germline, CDR1 is MDHEN, CDR2 SYDVKM.

The TCR sequence derives from a woman aged 30 to 39 with COVID-19, enrolled during active disease. Sequencing was carried out using peripheral blood. The chain links TRBV28 to TRBJ1-5, with TRBD1 as a possible D gene (5 bases). Written as DNA, the CDR3 is TGTGCCAGCAGTTTTCGGGGGGGCAATCAGCCCCAGCATTTT. Protein sequence: CASSFRGGNQPQHF.